A selection of T cell receptor beta chains follows, all from one sample in a study of shared clonotypes between healthy human individuals. The table came from immunoSEQ multiplex PCR; TCRdb's copy has only in-frame clones and leaves some out. There are under 1,100,000 clones in the sample; around four fifths occur only once, and approximately 1.3% lies in the top ten. What was sequenced was memory CD4+ T cells sorted from blood. The receptor set was obtained from a man between 18 and 35 years old in good health. The CDR3 runs from the conserved cysteine through the conserved F or W. The order of the fields is J gene, clone size, V gene, D gene, CDR3 DNA, CDR3 protein. The D gene is left open where the match is weak. Size is stated for part of the rows, as once, few or many counts, or as a class when the clone is expanded.

J: TRBJ2-1
size: -
V: TRBV5-1
D: TRBD2
DNA: TGCGCCAGCAGCGTGACTAGCGGGGTACAGTTCTTC
CDR3: CASSVTSGVQFF

J: TRBJ2-1
size: few
V: TRBV10-2
D: TRBD2
DNA: TGCGCCAGCAGCCCCGGGAGGGGGGCCTACAATGAGCAGTTCTTC
CDR3: CASSPGRGAYNEQFF

J: TRBJ2-5
size: -
V: TRBV7-8
D: -
DNA: TGTGCCAGCAGCTTAGAGCTGACAGAAGAGACCCAGTACTTC
CDR3: CASSLELTEETQYF

J: TRBJ1-1
size: -
V: TRBV27
D: -
DNA: TGTGCCAGCAGCCCGGACCTCGGAGGGTGGACTGAAGCTTTCTTT
CDR3: CASSPDLGGWTEAFF

J: TRBJ1-3
size: -
V: TRBV18
D: -
DNA: TGTGCCAGCTCACTTTCGGGCCTTGGAAACACCATATATTTT
CDR3: CASSLSGLGNTIYF

J: TRBJ2-3
size: -
V: TRBV7-3
D: TRBD2
DNA: TGTGCCAGCAGCTTCGGGGGGATCAGCACAGATACGCAGTATTTT
CDR3: CASSFGGISTDTQYF

J: TRBJ2-2
size: -
V: TRBV27
D: -
DNA: TGTGCCAGCAGCCCTTATAACGCCGGGGAGCTGTTTTTT
CDR3: CASSPYNAGELFF

J: TRBJ1-6
size: once
V: TRBV6-6
D: -
DNA: TGTGCCAGCAGTTACGATAGGGGCTATAATTCACCCCTCCACTTT
CDR3: CASSYDRGYNSPLHF

J: TRBJ2-1
size: -
V: TRBV29-1
D: -
DNA: TGCAGCGTTGATTACTACAATGAGCAGTTCTTC
CDR3: CSVDYYNEQFF

J: TRBJ1-5
size: -
V: TRBV28
D: -
DNA: TGTGCCAGCATGTATGGGGGGAATAGCAATCAGCCCCAGCATTTT
CDR3: CASMYGGNSNQPQHF